The sequence of this T cell receptor beta chain was determined in a study of cytomegalovirus exposure and HLA in healthy donors. Whole-study context: Findings of an earlier analysis included roughly 110 million unique TCR beta sequences from roughly 190 million T cells.

V lost 8 bases and J 0 bases, leaving 16 bases between the germline ends. Germline V gene sequence: CDR1 MNHEY, CDR2 SVGAGI. The CDR3 length is 15 residues. Study-wide results and limits: A few CMV-associated chains proved CMV antigen-specific in vitro.

A word on this clone: Its target is unknown.

As for the donors, each was a healthy bone marrow donor. The PCR employed 60 Vbeta primers together with 13 Jbeta primers. Method: immunoSEQ multiplex PCR; TCRdb's copy keeps in-frame clones and lacks some. The data show about 140,000 clones, approximately 82% seen once. The rearrangement uses TRBV6-5 and TRBJ1-1; possibly TRBD1 for D (5 bases). This clonotype was obtained from a woman in her thirties or forties in good health and CMV-seronegative. Sequencing was carried out using PBMCs. The CDR3 here is CASGTTDVMNTEAFF. The CDR3 bases are TGTGCCAGCGGAACGACAGATGTCATGAACACTGAAGCTTTCTTT.